The 29 T cell receptor beta chains below all came from one sample that was sequenced in a study of blood T cell repertoires in COVID-19. Sequenced by immunoSEQ multiplex PCR; TCRdb stores in-frame clones only, minus some. The table includes about 160,000 clones, roughly 80% detected once. What was sequenced was peripheral blood. The receptors here all came from a man aged 55-75 years with acute or convalescent COVID-19.

V gene TRBV12-5 combines with J gene TRBJ2-1, with no clear D. Germline CDR1 reads LGHNT; CDR2 reads FRNRAP. V was clipped by 0 bases and J by 6 bases, with 6 bases between them. This CDR3 contains 13 residues. The CDR3 nucleotides are TGTGCTAGTGGTTTGGTACTTGGCAATGAGCAGTTCTTC. It is translated as CASGLVLGNEQFF. Based on the CDR3 plus reference TRBV12-5 and TRBJ2-1, the full variable domain is DARVTQTPRHKVTEMGQEVTMRCQPILGHNTVFWYRQTMMQGLELLAYFRNRAPLDDSGMPKDRFSAEMPDATLATLKIQPSEPRDSAVYFCASGLVLGNEQFFGPGTRLTVL.

The genes are TRBV9 and TRBJ1-5; 11 nucleotides align to TRBD1. Germline V lookup: CDR1 SGDLS, CDR2 YYNGEE. The ends lost 0 bases at V and 6 bases at J; junction bases unmatched: 2. The CDR3 runs to 15 residues. Written as DNA, the CDR3 is TGTGCCAGCAGCGTAGGGGACAGGGGGAGTCAGCCCCAGCATTTT. Protein sequence: CASSVGDRGSQPQHF.

The V and J genes are TRBV14 and TRBJ2-4; D remains unclear. V was pared by 1 base and J by 8 bases, with 3 bases between. The CDR3 contains 11 residues. CDR1 is SGHDN and CDR2 is FVKESK in the germline V gene. The CDR3 region is CASSQVDIQYF. In nucleotides, the CDR3 is TGTGCCAGCAGCCAAGTCGACATTCAGTACTTC.

V is TRBV6-5 and J is TRBJ2-7; the D gene is possibly TRBD2 (5 bases). Germline CDR1 and CDR2: MNHEY and SVGAGI. Trimming took 6 bases from V and 7 from J, leaving 16 bases between them. CDR3 length equals 13 residues. The CDR3 spells CASSTGYSREQYF. CDR3 nucleotide sequence: TGTGCCAGCAGCACGGGGTACTCTCGGGAGCAGTACTTC.

This clone came up a few times. The chain uses TRBV9 and TRBJ2-2, with D possibly TRBD1 on 5 matching bases. Germline CDR1 is SGDLS and CDR2 is YYNGEE. The V end was cut by 0 bases, the J end by 0 bases, with 9 bases between. This CDR3 is 16 amino acids long. The chain's CDR3 is CASSVVQQANTGELFF. The CDR3 region has the DNA TGTGCCAGCAGCGTAGTACAACAGGCGAACACCGGGGAGCTGTTTTTT.

The chain links TRBV11-3 to TRBJ2-7; 10 bases line up with TRBD1. This CDR3 region has 15 residues. The germline CDR1 and CDR2 sequences are SGHNT and YENEEA. V trimming: 0 bases; J trimming: 5 bases; junction bases outside the gene matches: 4. The CDR3 DNA sequence: TGTGCCAGCAGCTTAGACGGGACAGGGGTTGACGAGCAGTACTTC. It translates to CASSLDGTGVDEQYF.

The chain couples TRBV30 to TRBJ1-4, with D perhaps matching TRBD1 (6 bases). V dropped 4 bases and J dropped 5 bases, with 11 bases sitting between them. From germline, CDR1 is GTSNPN and CDR2 SVGIG (reference sequence). This CDR3 contains 13 residues. CDR3 sequence: CAWNRDRNEKLFF. CDR3 sequence (DNA): TGTGCCTGGAATCGAGACAGGAATGAAAAACTGTTTTTT.

The chain uses TRBV5-1 and TRBJ2-1; tentatively, D is TRBD2 (6 bases). The CDR3 runs 15 residues. Between the trimmed V and J ends, which lost 0 bases and 7 bases, there was a span of 14 bases. Germline CDR1 reads SGHRS; CDR2 reads YFSETQ. CDR3 in DNA: TGCGCCAGCAGCTTGGACGGGAGCCCCGGTAATGAGCAGTTCTTC. Translating gives CASSLDGSPGNEQFF.

The chain uses TRBV10-2 and TRBJ1-2; possibly TRBD1 for D (5 bases). From germline, CDR1 is WSHSY and CDR2 SAAADI. Between the trimmed V and J ends, which lost 2 bases and 6 bases, there was a span of 10 bases. This CDR3 has 13 residues. For the CDR3, the DNA is TGCGCCAGCAGTGAGACCTTGACAGATGGCTACACCTTC. Translated: CASSETLTDGYTF.

The V call is TRBV5-6, the J call TRBJ2-7; 11 nucleotides line up with TRBD1. Trimming took 5 bases from V and 3 from J; bases not matched to a gene: 4. The CDR3 totals 14 residues. Germline lookup yields CDR1 SGHDT and CDR2 YYEEEE. CDR3: CASSAGTGGYEQYF. The CDR3, as DNA: TGTGCCAGCAGTGCCGGGACAGGGGGCTACGAGCAGTACTTC.

The chain has TRBV2 and TRBJ1-4, with TRBD1 matching over 10 bases. Germline CDR1 and CDR2: SNHLY and FYNNEI. The CDR3 extends over 14 amino acids. V dropped 5 bases and J dropped 7; count of bases not matched to a gene: 4. The CDR3 DNA sequence: TGTGCCAGCAGTCGACAGGGGGCGGTTGAAAAACTGTTTTTT. Translating gives CASSRQGAVEKLFF.

The chain carries TRBV9 and TRBJ2-1, with 11 bases identical to TRBD2. Germline V gene data show CDR1 as SGDLS and CDR2 as YYNGEE. This CDR3 contains 17 residues. V lost 1 base, J lost 4 bases, and 7 bases stayed unmatched. The CDR3 is CASSVQSSSGGYNEQFF. The CDR3 DNA reads TGTGCCAGCAGCGTACAATCATCTAGCGGGGGGTACAATGAGCAGTTCTTC.

V usage is TRBV25-1 and J usage is TRBJ2-7; 11 positions match TRBD1. Germline assignment: CDR1 MGHDK and CDR2 SYGVNS. V dropped 5 bases and J dropped 5; count of bases not matched to a gene: 5. This CDR3 comprises 14 residues. The CDR3 reads CASSLRTGGHEQYF. CDR3 DNA: TGTGCCAGCAGTCTCAGGACAGGGGGCCACGAGCAGTACTTC.

V gene TRBV6-6 combines with J gene TRBJ1-4, with D possibly being TRBD1 (6 bases). Between the trimmed V and J ends, which lost 1 base and 5 bases, there was a span of 11 bases. Germline V gives CDR1 MNHNY, CDR2 SVGAGI (reference sequence). CDR3 length: 15 amino acids. The CDR3 coding sequence is TGTGCCAGCAGTTACTTAGGACAGAAAAATGAAAAACTGTTTTTT. Its translation: CASSYLGQKNEKLFF.

The J gene is TRBJ2-1, the V gene TRBV24-1; 8 bases are shared with TRBD2. V dropped 5 bases and J dropped 7; count of bases not matched to a gene: 6. This CDR3 is 14 amino acids long. CDR1 KGHDR and CDR2 SFDVKD come from the germline V gene. CDR3 protein: CATSVSGTGNEQFF. DNA for the CDR3: TGTGCCACCAGTGTTAGCGGGACGGGGAATGAGCAGTTCTTC.

The chain combines TRBV24-1 with TRBJ1-1; D unresolved. The V gene's germline CDR1 is KGHDR and CDR2 SFDVKD. This CDR3 spans 14 amino acids. V was pared by 5 bases and J by 0 bases, with 9 bases between. CDR3 amino acids: CATSGREMNTEAFF. The CDR3 nucleotides are TGTGCCACCAGTGGGAGAGAAATGAACACTGAAGCTTTCTTT.

This chain links TRBV30 with TRBJ1-2, with D unresolved. Germline assignment: CDR1 GTSNPN and CDR2 SVGIG (reference sequence). The V end was cut by 3 bases, the J end by 0 bases, with 11 bases between. This CDR3 spans 14 amino acids. CDR3 in DNA: TGTGCCTGGAGAGCAGGCTTAGCTAACTATGGCTACACCTTC. Protein: CAWRAGLANYGYTF.

This clone has a handful of counts. The chain employs TRBV7-9 and TRBJ1-2, with TRBD1 as a possible D gene (5 bases). Per the germline V gene, CDR1 is SEHNR and CDR2 is FQNEAQ (reference sequence). The CDR3 consists of 13 residues. V was cut by 5 bases and J by 6 bases, with 13 bases left in between. Written as DNA, the CDR3 is TGTGCCAGCAGCAAGGGACTGAGGGATGGCTACACCTTC. Translated, it gives CASSKGLRDGYTF.

V and J are TRBV5-1 and TRBJ2-2; no clear D gene. There are 14 residues in the CDR3. V was clipped by 2 bases and J by 3 bases, with 8 bases between them. Germline V lookup: CDR1 SGHRS, CDR2 YFSETQ. The CDR3 bases are TGCGCCAGCAGCTTTTACAGCCACACCGGGGAGCTGTTTTTT. Encoded protein: CASSFYSHTGELFF.

V usage is TRBV27 and J usage is TRBJ2-3; 10 bases align to TRBD2. From germline, CDR1 is MNHEY and CDR2 SMNVEV (reference sequence). The V gene end was trimmed by 3 bases and the J gene end by 6 bases; junction bases not matched to a gene: 3. This CDR3 is built from 14 residues. In nucleotides, the CDR3 is TGTGCCAGCAGTTTCCTAGCGGGGGAGGATACGCAGTATTTT. Its translation is CASSFLAGEDTQYF.

The chain employs TRBV12-3 or TRBV12-4 and TRBJ2-3, with D possibly being TRBD1 (5 bases). This CDR3 has 12 amino acids. Between the trimmed V and J ends, which lost 6 bases and 1 base, there was a span of 5 bases. The CDR3: CASSRGTDTQYF. DNA of the CDR3: TGTGCCAGCAGCAGGGGCACAGATACGCAGTATTTT.

V is TRBV6-6 and J is TRBJ1-5; D perhaps matches TRBD1 (5 bases). V was pared by 8 bases and J by 4 bases, with 9 bases between. Germline V gene data show CDR1 as MNHNY and CDR2 as SVGAGI (reference sequence). The CDR3 contains 12 residues. The CDR3 is CASQGSNQPQHF. For the CDR3, the DNA is TGTGCCAGCCAGGGTTCGAATCAGCCCCAGCATTTT.

The chain uses TRBV29-1 and TRBJ2-2; D not certain. Germline assignment: CDR1 SQVTM and CDR2 ANQGSEA. The V and J ends lost 3 bases and 4 bases respectively, with 9 bases between them. This CDR3 is 13 amino acids long. This chain's CDR3 is CSVDSAVTGELFF. The CDR3 coding sequence is TGCAGCGTTGATTCCGCAGTCACCGGGGAGCTGTTTTTT.

This clone is a singleton in its sample. The rearrangement uses TRBV7-2 and TRBJ2-5; TRBD1 matches 10 bases. The germline CDR1 and CDR2 sequences are SGHTA and FQGNSA. This CDR3 has 15 amino acids. Trimming at V came to 5 bases and at J to 5 bases, leaving 8 bases not matched to a gene. In nucleotides, the CDR3 is TGTGCCAGCAGCCCCCGGACAGGGGGGAGGGAGACCCAGTACTTC. Protein: CASSPRTGGRETQYF.

V is TRBV3-1 (or the pseudogene TRBV3-2) and J is TRBJ2-3, with 13 bases lining up with TRBD2. Unmatched junction bases numbered 7, after V lost 4 bases and J lost 6 bases. The germline CDR1 and CDR2 sequences are LGHDT and YNNKEL (reference sequence). The CDR3 length is 16 residues. CDR3: CASSPLTSGGHDTQYF. The CDR3 DNA sequence: TGTGCCAGCAGCCCGCTGACTAGCGGGGGGCATGATACGCAGTATTTT.

The chain has TRBV6-5 and TRBJ1-1; the match to TRBD1 covers 8 bases. The CDR3 covers 14 residues. V gave up 7 bases and J gave up 6 bases; unmatched junction bases: 10. The germline V gene encodes CDR1 MNHEY and CDR2 SVGAGI. The CDR3 DNA reads as TGTGCCAGCAAATCTGGACAGGGAGGAGCTGAAGCTTTCTTT. Amino acids: CASKSGQGGAEAFF.

The V gene is TRBV7-6, the J gene TRBJ2-5; D gene ambiguous. Germline loops: CDR1 SGHVS, CDR2 FNYEAQ. V was shortened by 1 base and J by 2 bases, with 11 bases between the two germline ends. CDR3 length: 15 residues. CDR3: CASSLEFRLQETQYF. The CDR3 region has the DNA TGTGCCAGCAGCTTAGAATTCAGATTACAAGAGACCCAGTACTTC.

The rearrangement uses TRBV2 and TRBJ1-1, with TRBD1 matching 7 bases. This CDR3 region has 12 residues. Trimming at V came to 8 bases and at J to 2 bases, leaving 2 bases not matched to a gene. Per germline, CDR1 SNHLY and CDR2 FYNNEI. CDR3 DNA: TGTGCCAGCGGGACAGATAACACTGAAGCTTTCTTT. Translation gives CASGTDNTEAFF.

The V gene is TRBV4-1, the J gene TRBJ1-1; D is undetermined. Trimming cost V 5 bases and J 3 bases, with 19 bases left between them. The CDR3 sequence is 16 residues long. Germline CDR1 reads MGHRA; CDR2 reads YSYEKL. The CDR3 protein is CASSTPPRGIDTEAFF. CDR3 sequence (DNA): TGCGCCAGCAGCACCCCCCCTCGGGGAATTGACACTGAAGCTTTCTTT.